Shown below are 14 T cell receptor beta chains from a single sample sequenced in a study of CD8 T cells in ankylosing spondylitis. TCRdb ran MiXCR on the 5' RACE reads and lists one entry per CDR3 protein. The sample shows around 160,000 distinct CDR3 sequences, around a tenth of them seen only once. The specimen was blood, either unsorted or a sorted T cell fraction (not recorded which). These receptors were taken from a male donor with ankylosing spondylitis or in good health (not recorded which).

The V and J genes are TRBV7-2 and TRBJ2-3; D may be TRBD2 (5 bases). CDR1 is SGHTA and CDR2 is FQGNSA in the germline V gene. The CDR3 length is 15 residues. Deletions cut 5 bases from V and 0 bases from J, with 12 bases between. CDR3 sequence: CASSLWTSSTDTQYF. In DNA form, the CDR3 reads TGTGCCAGCAGCCTCTGGACTTCGAGCACAGATACGCAGTATTTT.

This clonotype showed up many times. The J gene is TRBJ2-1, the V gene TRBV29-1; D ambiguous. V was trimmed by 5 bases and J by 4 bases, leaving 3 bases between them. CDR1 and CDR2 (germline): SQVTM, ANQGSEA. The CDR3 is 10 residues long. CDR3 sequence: CSVQYNEQFF. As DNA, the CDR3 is TGCAGCGTTCAGTACAATGAGCAGTTCTTC.

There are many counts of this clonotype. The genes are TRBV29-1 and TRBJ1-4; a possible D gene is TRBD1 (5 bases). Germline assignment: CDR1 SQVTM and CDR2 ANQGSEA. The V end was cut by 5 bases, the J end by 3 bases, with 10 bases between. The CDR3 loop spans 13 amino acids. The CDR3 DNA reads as TGCAGCGTTCTTTCAGGGTCTAATGAAAAACTGTTTTTT. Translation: CSVLSGSNEKLFF.

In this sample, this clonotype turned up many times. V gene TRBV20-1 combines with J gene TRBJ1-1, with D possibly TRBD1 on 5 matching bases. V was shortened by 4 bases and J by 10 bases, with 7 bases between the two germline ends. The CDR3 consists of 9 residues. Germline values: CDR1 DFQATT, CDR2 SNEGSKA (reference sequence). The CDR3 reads CSAKGTAFF. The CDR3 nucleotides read TGCAGTGCTAAAGGGACAGCTTTCTTT.

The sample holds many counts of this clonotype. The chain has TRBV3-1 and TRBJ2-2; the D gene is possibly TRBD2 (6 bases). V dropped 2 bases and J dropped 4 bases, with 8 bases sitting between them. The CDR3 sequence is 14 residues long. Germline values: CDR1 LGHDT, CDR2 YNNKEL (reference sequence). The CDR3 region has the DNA TGTGCCAGCAGCCAATGGAGGGCCACCGGGGAGCTGTTTTTT. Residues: CASSQWRATGELFF.

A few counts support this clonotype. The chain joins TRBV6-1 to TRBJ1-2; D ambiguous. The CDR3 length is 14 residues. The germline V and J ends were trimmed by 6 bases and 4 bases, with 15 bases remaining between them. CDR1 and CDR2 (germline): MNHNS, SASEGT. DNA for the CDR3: TGTGCCAGCAGCCCGACCCAGGAAGGCTATGGCTACACCTTC. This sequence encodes CASSPTQEGYGYTF.

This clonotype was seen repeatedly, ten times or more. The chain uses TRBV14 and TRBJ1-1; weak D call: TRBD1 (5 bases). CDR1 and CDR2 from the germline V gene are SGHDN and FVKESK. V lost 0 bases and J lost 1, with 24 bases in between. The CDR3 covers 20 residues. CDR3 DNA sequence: TGTGCCAGCAGCCAAGATTTCGCGGGGACCTCGGGAAGGAAGAACACTGAAGCTTTCTTT. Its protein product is CASSQDFAGTSGRKNTEAFF.

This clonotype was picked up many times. The CDR3 is CASSLDLYQETQYF. CDR3 coding DNA: TGTGCCAGCAGCTTGGATCTTTACCAAGAGACCCAGTACTTC. The J gene is TRBJ2-5, the V gene TRBV5-6; D not certain. The V end was cut by 0 bases, the J end by 0 bases, with 6 bases between. The CDR3 has 14 amino acids. Germline assignment: CDR1 SGHDT and CDR2 YYEEEE.

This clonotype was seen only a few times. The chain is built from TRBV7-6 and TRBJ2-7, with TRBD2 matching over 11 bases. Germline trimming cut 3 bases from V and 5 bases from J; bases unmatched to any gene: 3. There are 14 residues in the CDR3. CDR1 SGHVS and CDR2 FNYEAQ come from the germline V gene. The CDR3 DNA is TGTGCCAGCAGCTTGACTAGCGGGAACAACGAGCAGTACTTC. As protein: CASSLTSGNNEQYF.

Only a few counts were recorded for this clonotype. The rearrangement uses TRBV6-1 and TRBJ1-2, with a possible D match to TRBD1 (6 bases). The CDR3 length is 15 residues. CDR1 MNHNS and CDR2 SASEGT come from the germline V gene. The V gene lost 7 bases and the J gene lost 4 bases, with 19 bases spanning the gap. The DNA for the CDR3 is TGTGCCAGCACTCCTAGGAACAGGGATTCCTATGGCTACACCTTC. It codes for CASTPRNRDSYGYTF.

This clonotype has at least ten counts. CDR3 region: CASSFGNSYEQYF. CDR3 in DNA: TGTGCCAGTAGTTTTGGCAATTCCTACGAGCAGTACTTC. The V and J genes are TRBV19 and TRBJ2-7; no firm D call. The germline CDR1 and CDR2 sequences are LNHDA and SQIVND (reference sequence). The CDR3 spans 13 residues. V was pared by 5 bases and J by 1 base, with 9 bases between.

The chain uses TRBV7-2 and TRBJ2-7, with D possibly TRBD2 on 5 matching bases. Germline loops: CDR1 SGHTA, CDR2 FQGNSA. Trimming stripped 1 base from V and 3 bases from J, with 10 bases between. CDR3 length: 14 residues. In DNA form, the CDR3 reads TGTGCCAGCAGCTTAGGTCTCGGGGTCTACGAGCAGTACTTC. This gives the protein CASSLGLGVYEQYF.

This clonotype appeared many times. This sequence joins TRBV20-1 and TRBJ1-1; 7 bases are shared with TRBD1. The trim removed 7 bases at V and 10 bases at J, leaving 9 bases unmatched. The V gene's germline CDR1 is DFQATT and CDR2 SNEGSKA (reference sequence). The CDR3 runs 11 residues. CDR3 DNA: TGCAGTGACTTTCGACAGGGTATAGCTTTCTTT. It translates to CSDFRQGIAFF.

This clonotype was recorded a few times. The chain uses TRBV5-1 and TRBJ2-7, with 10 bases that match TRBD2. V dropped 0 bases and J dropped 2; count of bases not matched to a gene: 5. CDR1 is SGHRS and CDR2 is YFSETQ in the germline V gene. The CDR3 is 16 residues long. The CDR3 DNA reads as TGCGCCAGCAGCTTGGATAGCGGGGGGACCCCCTACGAGCAGTACTTC. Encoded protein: CASSLDSGGTPYEQYF.